This entry is about one T cell receptor beta chain. Its antigen is not identified. Measured with immunoSEQ multiplex PCR; TCRdb has only the in-frame clones, and not every one. The sample includes about 90,000 clones, roughly 86% of them seen just once. The data derive from a study of a mutant IDH1 vaccine in newly diagnosed glioma. Study information: Previous care, which was radiotherapy, temozolomide, or both, most often involved both.

This sample's time point: week 47, end of study. Every vaccination contained 300 ug of the mutant IDH1 20-mer peptide and was paired with topical imiquimod. The patients were given eight vaccinations, one each in weeks 1, 3, 5, 7, 11, 15, 19 and 23. Diagnosis in the donors showed new WHO grade 3 or 4 astrocytomas that were IDH1-mutant and ATRX-lost. V lost 2 bases and J lost 8; bases outside the gene matches: 12. Germline CDR1 reads GTSNPN; CDR2 reads SVGIG (reference sequence). This CDR3 has 15 amino acids. The rearrangement uses TRBV30 and TRBJ2-1, with TRBD2 identical over 7 bases. Sequencing was performed on PBMCs, taken from a glioma patient whose treatment included an IDH1 peptide vaccine. The TCR comes from a woman aged 45-65 years with glioma. The CDR3 nucleotides read TGTGCCTGGAGTTGGGGTTCCGGGACTAATCATGAGCAGTTCTTC. As protein: CAWSWGSGTNHEQFF.